Listed below are T cell receptor beta chains from one sample, sequenced in a study of OX40 agonist ivuxolimab in advanced cancers. The table came from immunoSEQ multiplex PCR; TCRdb's copy has only in-frame clones and leaves some out. The data contain tens of thousands of clones, 80% to 85% of them seen just once; the ten biggest clones take up roughly 6.8%. The specimen comprised CD4+ or CD8+ T cells sorted from blood, sampled in a trial of the OX40 agonist ivuxolimab. All receptors come from an adult with an advanced solid tumor such as melanoma, head and neck, liver or kidney cancer. CDR3s include the opening cysteine and the closing phenylalanine or tryptophan. Fields, in order: D gene, CDR3 length, V gene, J gene, clone size, CDR3 protein, CDR3 DNA. A D gene is named only where the DNA matches it firmly. Clone size is stated in some rows and not others, as once, few, many or a class when expanded.

D gene: -
CDR3 length: 13
V gene: TRBV2
J gene: TRBJ1-1
clone size: once
CDR3 protein: CASSERGLTQAFF
CDR3 DNA: TGTGCCAGCAGTGAAAGGGGACTCACCCAAGCTTTCTTT

D gene: -
CDR3 length: 14
V gene: TRBV30
J gene: TRBJ2-6
clone size: -
CDR3 protein: CAWSQSSGANVLTF
CDR3 DNA: TGTGCCTGGAGTCAGAGCTCTGGGGCCAACGTCCTGACTTTC

D gene: TRBD1
CDR3 length: 15
V gene: TRBV5-1
J gene: TRBJ2-1
clone size: -
CDR3 protein: CASSSGTGQYNEQFF
CDR3 DNA: TGCGCCAGCAGCTCCGGGACAGGGCAATACAATGAGCAGTTCTTC

D gene: TRBD1
CDR3 length: 15
V gene: TRBV5-6
J gene: TRBJ1-1
clone size: -
CDR3 protein: CASSLGDRDFGEAFF
CDR3 DNA: TGTGCCAGCAGCTTGGGCGACAGGGACTTTGGTGAAGCTTTCTTT

D gene: -
CDR3 length: 13
V gene: TRBV9
J gene: TRBJ2-2
clone size: -
CDR3 protein: CASSVQGAGELFF
CDR3 DNA: TGTGCCAGCAGCGTACAAGGGGCCGGGGAGCTGTTTTTT

D gene: -
CDR3 length: 14
V gene: TRBV2
J gene: TRBJ1-1
clone size: -
CDR3 protein: CASSELGVGTEAFF
CDR3 DNA: TGTGCCAGCAGTGAACTGGGTGTAGGCACTGAAGCTTTCTTT

D gene: TRBD1
CDR3 length: 16
V gene: TRBV27
J gene: TRBJ1-4
clone size: -
CDR3 protein: CASRSGTGWTNEKLFF
CDR3 DNA: TGTGCCAGCAGGTCCGGGACAGGGTGGACTAATGAAAAACTGTTTTTT

D gene: -
CDR3 length: 13
V gene: TRBV6-6
J gene: TRBJ2-7
clone size: -
CDR3 protein: CASSYLGSYEQYF
CDR3 DNA: TGTGCCAGCAGTTACCTGGGATCCTACGAGCAGTACTTC

D gene: -
CDR3 length: 14
V gene: TRBV18
J gene: TRBJ2-3
clone size: -
CDR3 protein: CASRDGQSTDTQYF
CDR3 DNA: TGTGCCAGCCGGGACGGACAAAGCACAGATACGCAGTATTTT

D gene: -
CDR3 length: 14
V gene: TRBV5-1
J gene: TRBJ2-1
clone size: once
CDR3 protein: CASSWGDSYNEQFF
CDR3 DNA: TGCGCCAGCAGCTGGGGGGACTCCTACAATGAGCAGTTCTTC

D gene: -
CDR3 length: 13
V gene: TRBV29-1
J gene: TRBJ1-1
clone size: few
CDR3 protein: CSVKGQSNTEAFF
CDR3 DNA: TGCAGCGTAAAAGGACAGTCAAACACTGAAGCTTTCTTT

D gene: TRBD2
CDR3 length: 15
V gene: TRBV19
J gene: TRBJ2-2
clone size: -
CDR3 protein: CASSGLAANTGELFF
CDR3 DNA: TGCGCCAGTAGCGGGCTAGCGGCGAACACCGGGGAGCTGTTTTTT

D gene: TRBD2
CDR3 length: 18
V gene: TRBV27
J gene: TRBJ2-1
clone size: -
CDR3 protein: CASSYPSGRPSSYNEQFF
CDR3 DNA: TGTGCCAGCAGTTACCCTAGCGGGAGGCCGAGCTCCTACAATGAGCAGTTCTTC

D gene: -
CDR3 length: 16
V gene: TRBV2
J gene: TRBJ1-1
clone size: -
CDR3 protein: CASRGPLAGRPLGAFF
CDR3 DNA: TGTGCCAGCAGGGGGCCCCTGGCAGGGAGGCCTCTAGGTGCTTTCTTT

D gene: TRBD2
CDR3 length: 17
V gene: TRBV9
J gene: TRBJ2-5
clone size: -
CDR3 protein: CASSVGLSGGPGETQYF
CDR3 DNA: TGTGCCAGCAGCGTAGGTTTATCGGGAGGGCCCGGAGAGACCCAGTACTTC

D gene: TRBD1
CDR3 length: 12
V gene: TRBV30
J gene: TRBJ1-1
clone size: -
CDR3 protein: CARDRLNTEAFF
CDR3 DNA: TGTGCCCGGGACAGACTAAACACTGAAGCTTTCTTT

D gene: TRBD2
CDR3 length: 16
V gene: TRBV5-1
J gene: TRBJ2-3
clone size: -
CDR3 protein: CASSLRTSGSTDTQYF
CDR3 DNA: TGCGCCAGCAGCTTGAGGACTAGCGGGAGCACAGATACGCAGTATTTT

D gene: -
CDR3 length: 14
V gene: TRBV5-1
J gene: TRBJ2-7
clone size: -
CDR3 protein: CASSLNPNSGWQYF
CDR3 DNA: TGCGCCAGCAGCTTAAACCCCAACTCAGGGTGGCAGTACTTC

D gene: TRBD2
CDR3 length: 14
V gene: TRBV4-2
J gene: TRBJ2-7
clone size: few
CDR3 protein: CASSIGLALYEQYF
CDR3 DNA: TGTGCCAGCAGCATAGGACTAGCTCTCTACGAGCAGTACTTC

D gene: -
CDR3 length: 13
V gene: TRBV10-2
J gene: TRBJ2-7
clone size: -
CDR3 protein: CASSEEGAYEQYF
CDR3 DNA: TGCGCCAGCAGTGAGGAGGGGGCCTACGAGCAGTACTTC

D gene: -
CDR3 length: 15
V gene: TRBV14
J gene: TRBJ1-1
clone size: once
CDR3 protein: CASSQDSGWYTEAFF
CDR3 DNA: TGTGCCAGCAGCCAAGATTCCGGGTGGTACACTGAAGCTTTCTTT

D gene: -
CDR3 length: 13
V gene: TRBV2
J gene: TRBJ2-1
clone size: few
CDR3 protein: CASSVLGYDEQFF
CDR3 DNA: TGTGCCAGCAGTGTGCTGGGTTACGATGAGCAGTTCTTC

D gene: -
CDR3 length: 15
V gene: TRBV11-2
J gene: TRBJ2-7
clone size: -
CDR3 protein: CASSFSTGYGYEQYF
CDR3 DNA: TGTGCCAGCAGCTTCTCAACAGGGTATGGGTACGAGCAGTACTTC

D gene: -
CDR3 length: 13
V gene: TRBV30
J gene: TRBJ1-1
clone size: few
CDR3 protein: CAWSKVQNTEAFF
CDR3 DNA: TGTGCCTGGAGTAAGGTCCAGAACACTGAAGCTTTCTTT

D gene: TRBD2
CDR3 length: 17
V gene: TRBV28
J gene: TRBJ2-3
clone size: -
CDR3 protein: CASTKRTSGNPTDTQYF
CDR3 DNA: TGTGCCAGCACCAAAAGGACTAGCGGGAACCCCACAGATACGCAGTATTTT

D gene: -
CDR3 length: 14
V gene: TRBV4-2
J gene: TRBJ2-3
clone size: -
CDR3 protein: CASSQALDTDTQYF
CDR3 DNA: TGTGCCAGCAGCCAAGCACTAGACACAGATACGCAGTATTTT

D gene: -
CDR3 length: 14
V gene: TRBV30
J gene: TRBJ1-3
clone size: -
CDR3 protein: CAWSVRGNGNTIYF
CDR3 DNA: TGTGCCTGGAGTGTGCGGGGAAACGGAAACACCATATATTTT